The 27 T cell receptor beta chains given below trace back to one sample, sequenced in a study of early T cells in non-severe SARS-CoV-2 infection. MiXCR was run by TCRdb on the 5' RACE reads, yielding one entry per CDR3 protein. The sample lists about 76,000 distinct CDR3 sequences, about a sixth seen once, with roughly an eighth in the top ten. The sequencing input was whole blood. All receptors come from an adult who was a healthcare worker with PCR-confirmed SARS-CoV-2 infection or an uninfected control (not recorded which).

The table lists this clonotype with many counts. The rearrangement uses TRBV11-2 and TRBJ2-6; D gene uncertain. There are 14 residues in the CDR3. Germline loops: CDR1 SGHAT, CDR2 FQNNGV. Trimming left V 2 bases short and J 0 bases short, with 2 bases between. The CDR3 loop reads CASSLTSGANVLTF. CDR3 sequence (DNA): TGTGCCAGCAGCTTAACCTCTGGGGCCAACGTCCTGACTTTC.

This clonotype showed up many times. The rearrangement links TRBV20-1 to TRBJ2-3; 8 bases fit TRBD2. CDR1 is DFQATT, CDR2 SNEGSKA, per germline (reference sequence). V lost 0 bases to trimming and J lost 4 bases; unmatched junction nucleotides: 3. The CDR3 totals 14 residues. The DNA for the CDR3 is TGCAGTGCTAGAGACTCGGGAGGGCCAGATACGCAGTATTTT. This sequence encodes CSARDSGGPDTQYF.

In its sample, this clonotype was seen a few times. This chain joins TRBV29-1 and TRBJ2-1; D remains unclear. The CDR3 runs 11 residues. The germline CDR1 and CDR2 sequences are SQVTM and ANQGSEA. Deletions cut 2 bases from V and 3 bases from J, with 2 bases between. Written as DNA, the CDR3 is TGCAGCGTTGAACTCTACAATGAGCAGTTCTTC. It yields the protein CSVELYNEQFF.

The V call is TRBV6-5, the J call TRBJ2-3, with D unresolved. Germline assignment: CDR1 MNHEY and CDR2 SVGAGI. The CDR3 spans 13 residues. The V and J ends lost 2 bases and 4 bases respectively, with 7 bases between them. The CDR3 is CASSYGSSDTQYF. In DNA, the CDR3 is TGTGCCAGCAGTTACGGTAGTTCAGATACGCAGTATTTT.

The V and J genes are TRBV21-1 and TRBJ1-2. TRBV21-1 is an annotated pseudogene. CDR3 length equals 14 residues. DNA for the CDR3: TGTGCCAGCAGCAAAGGAAAAGGGAGGAAAGGCTACACCTTC. It specifies CASSKGKGRKGYTF.

This clonotype was recorded a few times. This rearrangement joins TRBV7-9 to TRBJ2-7, with TRBD2 matching 7 bases. The V gene end was trimmed by 8 bases and the J gene end by 5 bases; junction bases not matched to a gene: 15. From germline, CDR1 is SEHNR and CDR2 FQNEAQ (reference sequence). CDR3 length equals 15 residues. The CDR3 DNA is TGTGCCAGCTCGGGTGGGACGGGAGGTAGCCACGAGCAGTACTTC. Encoded protein: CASSGGTGGSHEQYF.

V and J are TRBV4-3 and TRBJ2-3, with 12 bases lining up with TRBD2. The CDR3 contains 16 residues. The V gene's germline CDR1 is LGHNA and CDR2 YSLEER. V lost 4 bases, J lost 2 bases, and 4 bases stayed unmatched. This CDR3 is CASSPRTSGTTDTQYF. The CDR3 coding sequence is TGCGCCAGCAGCCCCAGGACTAGCGGGACCACAGATACGCAGTATTTT.

The chain employs TRBV7-2 and TRBJ2-3; weak D call: TRBD2 (7 bases). The CDR3 totals 14 residues. Trimming removed 5 bases at V and 7 bases at J, with 16 bases between. The germline gives CDR1 SGHTA, CDR2 FQGNSA. Here the CDR3 DNA reads TGTGCCAGCAGCAGGGAGGGGGGTGGAAATACGCAGTATTTT. Translating gives CASSREGGGNTQYF. The entire variable domain, with the rest obtained from reference TRBV7-2 and TRBJ2-3, is as follows: GAGVSQSPSNKVTEKGKDVELRCDPISGHTALYWYRQSLGQGLEFLIYFQGNSAPDKSGLPSDRFSAERTGGSVSTLTIQRTQQEDSAVYLCASSREGGGNTQYFGPGTRLTVL.

V usage is TRBV28 and J usage is TRBJ1-2; the D is unclear. Germline lookup yields CDR1 MDHEN and CDR2 SYDVKM. This CDR3 is 14 amino acids long. Trimming pared 3 bases from V and 2 bases from J, leaving 10 bases between. The CDR3 bases are TGTGCCAGCAGTTTCCAGCCGGTCAACTATGGCTACACCTTC. It specifies CASSFQPVNYGYTF.

This chain uses TRBV19 with TRBJ2-1; 11 nucleotides line up with TRBD1. Looked up from germline, CDR1 is LNHDA and CDR2 is SQIVND (reference sequence). Trimming at V came to 4 bases and at J to 7 bases, leaving 3 bases not matched to a gene. This CDR3 region has 14 residues. Here the CDR3 reads CASSTGQGANEQFF. The CDR3 DNA sequence: TGTGCCAGTAGTACCGGACAGGGGGCGAATGAGCAGTTCTTC.

The chain employs TRBV28 and TRBJ1-3; D ambiguous. Per the germline V gene, CDR1 is MDHEN and CDR2 is SYDVKM. V was pared by 5 bases and J by 0 bases, with 11 bases between. The CDR3 spans 15 residues. In DNA, the CDR3 is TGTGCCAGCAGTCCTGGAGATGACTCTGGAAACACCATATATTTT. Amino acids: CASSPGDDSGNTIYF.

Comment on this clonotype: Its ends do not fully match the called genes, so a read error is possible. The CDR3 bases are TGTGCCTGCTCACCTCGGACGGTCATGAACACTGAAGCTTTCTTT. Translating it yields CACSPRTVMNTEAFF. The rearrangement uses TRBV18 and TRBJ1-1; D ambiguous. The germline V gene encodes CDR1 KGHSH and CDR2 LQKENI. This CDR3 comprises 15 residues. Using reference TRBV18 and TRBJ1-1 for the parts outside the CDR3, the full variable domain is NAGVMQNPRHLVRRRGQEARLRCSPMKGHSHVYWYRQLPEEGLKFMVYLQKENIIDESGMPKERFSAEFPKEGPSILRIQQVVRGDSAAYFCACSPRTVMNTEAFFGQGTRLTVV.

By sample share, this clonotype is large (0.1 to 1%). The CDR3 sequence: CASSQDLSGAYNEQFF. The CDR3 nucleotides read TGTGCCAGCAGCCAAGATCTAAGCGGGGCCTACAATGAGCAGTTCTTC. The rearrangement joins TRBV3-1 to TRBJ2-1, with TRBD2 matching 7 bases. Per germline, CDR1 LGHDT and CDR2 YNNKEL (reference sequence). V shed 0 bases, J shed 2 bases, and the junction held 4 bases outside the gene matches. This CDR3 is built from 16 residues.

The rearrangement joins TRBV6-1 to TRBJ1-5; D might be TRBD1 (6 bases). Germline CDR1 MNHNS, CDR2 SASEGT. V was trimmed by 3 bases and J by 3 bases, leaving 18 bases between them. CDR3 length: 17 residues. The CDR3 coding sequence is TGTGCCAGCAGTGATGGGGGGGCGAAAGGGCCCAATCAGCCCCAGCATTTT. This translates into CASSDGGAKGPNQPQHF.

The V and J genes are TRBV7-6 and TRBJ2-3, with D perhaps TRBD2 (5 bases). The CDR3 runs 15 residues. With 1 base removed from V and 1 base from J, the gap between germline ends came to 9 bases. Germline loops: CDR1 SGHVS, CDR2 FNYEAQ. The CDR3 loop reads CASSLEGAGTDTQYF. Written as DNA, the CDR3 is TGTGCCAGCAGCTTAGAGGGAGCAGGCACAGATACGCAGTATTTT.

As regards this clonotype: This may stem from a read error, because a much larger clone lies one nucleotide away. The chain carries TRBV7-2 and TRBJ1-1; D not resolved. The germline V gene encodes CDR1 SGHTA and CDR2 FQGNSA. The CDR3 loop spans 12 amino acids. The CDR3 sequence: CASSYINTVAFF. Written as DNA, the CDR3 is TGTGCCAGCAGTTATATTAACACTGTAGCTTTCTTT.

A few counts support this clonotype. It may be a read error: a sequence one base away is much more abundant. The chain combines TRBV4-1 with TRBJ2-1; 16 bases fit TRBD2. CDR3 length equals 15 residues. Germline V gene sequence: CDR1 MGHRA, CDR2 YSYEKL. The CDR3 sequence: CAGSQGTSGGEEQFF. In DNA, the CDR3 is TGCGCCGGCAGCCAAGGGACTAGCGGGGGGGAGGAACAGTTCTTC.

This clonotype was observed a handful of times. The genes are TRBV7-9 and TRBJ1-2, with D unclear. V dropped 5 bases and J dropped 8 bases, with 18 bases sitting between them. The CDR3 runs 14 residues. The germline V gene has CDR1 SEHNR and CDR2 FQNEAQ (reference sequence). The CDR3 loop reads CASSPLPGMIGYTF. The CDR3, as DNA: TGTGCCAGCAGCCCCCTCCCGGGAATGATAGGCTACACCTTC.

This clonotype was counted only a few times. This CDR3 reads CARRSNTGELFF. CDR3 coding DNA: TGTGCCAGGCGGTCGAACACCGGGGAGCTGTTTTTT. The rearrangement links TRBV2 to TRBJ2-2, with no clear D. The germline CDR1 and CDR2 sequences are SNHLY and FYNNEI. Trimming took off 9 bases at V and 0 bases at J, with 5 bases between the two ends. The CDR3 totals 12 residues.

With regard to this clonotype: The conserved phenylalanine or tryptophan is not found at the CDR3 terminus, so this likely reflects a read error. The V call is TRBV6-6, the J call TRBJ2-7; the match to TRBD2 covers 9 bases. The CDR3 spans 15 residues. V gave up 4 bases and J gave up 0 bases; unmatched junction bases: 4. Germline V CDR1 and CDR2: MNHNY, SVGAGI (reference sequence). For the CDR3, the DNA is TGTGCCAGCAGTTCCGATAGCGGGAGCTCCTACGAGCAGTACTAC. Protein sequence: CASSSDSGSSYEQYY.

For this clonotype: The conserved closing phenylalanine or tryptophan is absent in this CDR3, likely reflecting a read error. The chain carries TRBV12-3 or TRBV12-4 and TRBJ2-3; the match to TRBD1 covers 9 bases. The length of the CDR3 is 16 residues. The V gene end was trimmed by 6 bases and the J gene end by 4 bases; junction bases not matched to a gene: 11. CDR3 amino acids: CASSPIPGQGADTQYI. The CDR3 nucleotides are TGTGCCAGCAGCCCCATCCCGGGACAGGGAGCAGATACGCAGTATATT.

The chain joins TRBV3-1 to TRBJ1-5; D is uncertain. Trimming removed 0 bases from V and 7 bases from J, with 7 bases in between. This CDR3 contains 13 residues. From germline, CDR1 is LGHDT and CDR2 YNNKEL (reference sequence). CDR3 coding DNA: TGTGCCAGCAGCCAAGATATAAAACAGCCCCAGCATTTT. It yields the protein CASSQDIKQPQHF.

The gene calls are TRBV4-2 and TRBJ2-6; perhaps TRBD1 as D (7 bases). Between the trimmed V and J ends, which lost 8 bases and 3 bases, there was a span of 26 bases. This CDR3 spans 19 amino acids. The germline gives CDR1 LGHNA, CDR2 YNFKEQ. CDR3 sequence reads: CASGKAWTGGVSGANVLTF. DNA of the CDR3: TGTGCCAGCGGCAAAGCCTGGACAGGCGGGGTCAGTGGGGCCAACGTCCTGACTTTC.

This clonotype was observed a handful of times. The chain recombines TRBV27 with TRBJ2-3; D remains unclear. Germline V gene lookup returns CDR1 MNHEY and CDR2 SMNVEV (reference sequence). The CDR3 sequence is 12 residues long. V was pared by 5 bases and J by 4 bases, with 7 bases between. The CDR3, as DNA: TGTGCCAGCAGTCCAGGCTCAGATACGCAGTATTTT. This codes for CASSPGSDTQYF.

This clonotype was found a few times. This chain connects TRBV9 to TRBJ2-7, with 7 bases lining up with TRBD1. The germline V gene has CDR1 SGDLS and CDR2 YYNGEE. The length of the CDR3 is 13 residues. Losses at the gene ends were 0 bases for V and 3 bases for J; bases not matched to a gene: 0. CDR3 region: CASSVGDSYEQYF. CDR3 sequence (DNA): TGTGCCAGCAGCGTAGGGGACAGCTACGAGCAGTACTTC.

V gene TRBV20-1 combines with J gene TRBJ1-5; D is possibly TRBD1 (6 bases). This CDR3 is 15 amino acids long. V was clipped by 5 bases and J by 0 bases, with 14 bases between them. Germline V gene lookup returns CDR1 DFQATT and CDR2 SNEGSKA (reference sequence). Written as DNA, the CDR3 is TGCAGTGCTGGGGGGCGCCGATATAGCAATCAGCCCCAGCATTTT. Its protein is CSAGGRRYSNQPQHF.

The chain uses TRBV6-2 or TRBV6-3 and TRBJ2-3; the match to TRBD1 covers 9 bases. CDR1 and CDR2 (germline): MNHEY, SVGEGT. V shed 4 bases, J shed 4 bases, and the junction held 9 bases outside the gene matches. The CDR3 loop spans 16 amino acids. The CDR3 is CASSWDRVGTADTQYF. CDR3 coding DNA: TGTGCCAGCAGTTGGGACAGGGTAGGAACAGCAGATACGCAGTATTTT.